These 2 T cell receptor beta chains were sequenced from one sample in a study of blood T cell repertoires in COVID-19. Some clones are missing from TCRdb's copy, which holds only in-frame ones; the method was immunoSEQ multiplex PCR. The table has about 150,000 clones, 75% to 90% seen once. Input material: peripheral blood. The receptors shown here come from a woman aged 55-69 years with active COVID-19.

The gene calls are TRBV6-2 or TRBV6-3 and TRBJ2-7; 9 nucleotides line up with TRBD2. The CDR3 is 16 amino acids. Germline V gives CDR1 MNHEY, CDR2 SVGEGT. V dropped 5 bases and J dropped 0; count of bases not matched to a gene: 8. CDR3 loop: CASSTGLARSSYEQYF. The CDR3 DNA sequence: TGTGCCAGCAGTACAGGACTAGCGAGAAGCTCCTACGAGCAGTACTTC.

The chain uses TRBV25-1 and TRBJ2-7; a weak D match, TRBD1 (6 bases). The CDR3 sequence is 13 residues long. CDR1 is MGHDK, CDR2 SYGVNS, per germline. Trimming shortened V by 4 bases and J by 5 bases, and 12 bases separated the two germline ends. CDR3 amino acids: CASSAQGKHEQYF. CDR3 sequence (DNA): TGTGCCAGCAGTGCACAGGGAAAACACGAGCAGTACTTC.